The rows below give T cell receptor beta chains drawn from one sample of a study of Ad26.COV2.S vaccination and SARS-CoV-2 variants. Clones were sequenced by immunoSEQ multiplex PCR, and TCRdb holds only the in-frame ones, with some missing. The sample has approximately 97,000 clones, around 80% seen once. Here the sequenced sample was peripheral blood, taken after recovery from COVID-19. The receptor set was obtained from a human donor who had recovered from COVID-19. Each CDR3 is given with its conserved first and last residue. Each record gives: D gene, clone size, J gene, V gene, CDR3 DNA, CDR3 protein. A D gene is named only where the DNA matches it firmly. Part of the rows lack a size; the others show once, few, many or a class for expanded clones.

NA | few | TRBJ1-4 | TRBV30 | TGTGCCTGGGGCCAACTACAGGGCTCAGTCGAAAAACTGTTTTTT | CAWGQLQGSVEKLFF
NA | once | TRBJ2-2 | TRBV7-9 | TGTGCCAGCAGCCTAAGGGGGAACACCGGGGAGCTGTTTTTT | CASSLRGNTGELFF
NA | NA | TRBJ2-3 | TRBV19 | TGTGCCAGTAGCCTTACCGGTCGGGACACAGATACGCAGTATTTT | CASSLTGRDTDTQYF
NA | NA | TRBJ1-3 | TRBV7-7 | TGTGCCAGCAGCCCCGCGGTCCAGGGCAGCTCTGGAAACACCATATATTTT | CASSPAVQGSSGNTIYF
NA | few | TRBJ2-3 | TRBV3-1/TRBV3-2 | TGTGCCAGCAGCCAAGGGGCCAGGGGCGGCACAGATACGCAGTATTTT | CASSQGARGGTDTQYF
TRBD2 | NA | TRBJ2-1 | TRBV18 | TGTGCCAGCTCACCGACTAGCGGGGGTCATGAGCAGTTCTTC | CASSPTSGGHEQFF
NA | NA | TRBJ1-1 | TRBV6-5 | TGTGCCAGCAGGAGGGGAGCGAGCACTGAAGCTTTCTTT | CASRRGASTEAFF
NA | NA | TRBJ2-5 | TRBV5-1 | TGCGCCAGCAGCCTGGCCACCCAAGAGACCCAGTACTTC | CASSLATQETQYF
NA | few | TRBJ2-5 | TRBV7-9 | TGTGCCAGCAGCTTAGAATCAGAGACCCAGTACTTC | CASSLESETQYF
NA | NA | TRBJ2-3 | TRBV7-9 | TGTGCCAGCAGCTTTTCAAATACGCAGTATTTT | CASSFSNTQYF
NA | NA | TRBJ2-3 | TRBV19 | TGTGCCAGTAGTATCGGGGTAGACGCAGATACGCAGTATTTT | CASSIGVDADTQYF
TRBD2 | NA | TRBJ2-1 | TRBV3-1/TRBV3-2 | TGTGCCAGCAGCCCCTTGAGCGGGGGGGCCAATGAGCAGTTCTTC | CASSPLSGGANEQFF
NA | NA | TRBJ1-2 | TRBV29-1 | TGCAGCGTTGAAGTTCAATCCGGAGCTAACTATGGCTACACCTTC | CSVEVQSGANYGYTF
NA | NA | TRBJ1-2 | TRBV27 | TGTGCCAGCAGTGCACCATACAGGGCCTCTGGCTACACCTTC | CASSAPYRASGYTF
NA | NA | TRBJ2-2 | TRBV28 | TGTGCCAGCAGTGCGTGGACAGAAAACACCGGGGAGCTGTTTTTT | CASSAWTENTGELFF
TRBD2 | NA | TRBJ2-2 | TRBV7-2 | TGTGCCAGCAGCCACATCCAGCGGGGCTTGAACACCGGGGAGCTGTTTTTT | CASSHIQRGLNTGELFF
TRBD2 | NA | TRBJ2-3 | TRBV4-3 | TGCGCCAGCAGCCAGGTACTAGCGGGGACAGATACGCAGTATTTT | CASSQVLAGTDTQYF
NA | NA | TRBJ2-3 | TRBV7-3 | TGTGCCAGCAGCCCCCGTCGGACTAGCACAGATACGCAGTATTTT | CASSPRRTSTDTQYF
NA | NA | TRBJ1-6 | TRBV7-2 | TGTGCCAGCAGCTTAACCCCCACGTCCTATAATTCACCCCTCCACTTT | CASSLTPTSYNSPLHF
NA | NA | TRBJ2-2 | TRBV2 | TGTGCCAGCAGTGAAGCGCACACCGGGGAGCTGTTTTTT | CASSEAHTGELFF
NA | NA | TRBJ1-5 | TRBV6-5 | TGTGCCAGCAGTTACAAGGGGAATCAGCCCCAGCATTTT | CASSYKGNQPQHF
NA | NA | TRBJ1-4 | TRBV5-1 | TGCGCCAGCAGCTTGGCGGGTGGAGCTGGGCTGAGTAATGAAAAACTGTTTTTT | CASSLAGGAGLSNEKLFF
TRBD1 | NA | TRBJ2-5 | TRBV28 | TGTGCCAGCAGTTGGACAGGGCGAGATGAGACCCAGTACTTC | CASSWTGRDETQYF
TRBD2 | NA | TRBJ2-3 | TRBV28 | TGTGCCACATATCGGACTAGCGGGGGGGGAGGCACAGATACGCAGTATTTT | CATYRTSGGGGTDTQYF
NA | NA | TRBJ2-7 | TRBV6-1 | TGTGCCAGCAGTGAAAGCGTGGGGTGGCAGTACTTC | CASSESVGWQYF
NA | NA | TRBJ2-1 | TRBV10-2 | TGCGCCAGCAGACGGGAAGGTGGAGGCCGTGAGCAGTTCTTC | CASRREGGGREQFF
NA | NA | TRBJ1-2 | TRBV19 | TGTGCCACCTCGTTAAGGGACTATGGCTACACCTTC | CATSLRDYGYTF
NA | NA | TRBJ2-2 | TRBV10-2 | TGCGCCAGCAGTAAGGGACAAGCGAACACCGGGGAGCTGTTTTTT | CASSKGQANTGELFF
NA | NA | TRBJ2-7 | TRBV28 | TGTGCCAGCACCTCCGGGACGGAACTCTACGAGCAGTACTTC | CASTSGTELYEQYF
TRBD1 | NA | TRBJ2-5 | TRBV10-3 | TGTGCCATCAGTGGTGGGGGGACAGGAGAGACCCAGTACTTC | CAISGGGTGETQYF
NA | NA | TRBJ1-1 | TRBV7-2 | TGTGCCAGCAGCTTAAGGAGAACTGAAGCTTTCTTT | CASSLRRTEAFF
TRBD1 | once | TRBJ1-1 | TRBV6-2/TRBV6-3 | TGTGCCAGCAGTCCCTCCGGGACAGGGAAGGCTTTCTTT | CASSPSGTGKAFF
TRBD2 | NA | TRBJ2-1 | TRBV11-2 | TGTGCCAGCAGCTTAGCCTTAACTAGCGATACCTCCTACAATGAGCAGTTCTTC | CASSLALTSDTSYNEQFF
NA | few | TRBJ1-3 | TRBV4-1 | TGCGCCAGCAGCCCTGTTGGAAACACCATATATTTT | CASSPVGNTIYF
NA | NA | TRBJ1-1 | TRBV24-1 | TGTGCCACCAGTGACCCGGACGGGCTTGAAGCTTTCTTT | CATSDPDGLEAFF
TRBD1 | once | TRBJ1-1 | TRBV29-1 | TGCAGCTCCTCGACAGGGACCTTAGGGAGAACTGAAGCTTTCTTT | CSSSTGTLGRTEAFF
NA | once | TRBJ2-5 | TRBV2 | TGTGCCAGCACCAGGGAGGAGACCCAGTACTTC | CASTREETQYF